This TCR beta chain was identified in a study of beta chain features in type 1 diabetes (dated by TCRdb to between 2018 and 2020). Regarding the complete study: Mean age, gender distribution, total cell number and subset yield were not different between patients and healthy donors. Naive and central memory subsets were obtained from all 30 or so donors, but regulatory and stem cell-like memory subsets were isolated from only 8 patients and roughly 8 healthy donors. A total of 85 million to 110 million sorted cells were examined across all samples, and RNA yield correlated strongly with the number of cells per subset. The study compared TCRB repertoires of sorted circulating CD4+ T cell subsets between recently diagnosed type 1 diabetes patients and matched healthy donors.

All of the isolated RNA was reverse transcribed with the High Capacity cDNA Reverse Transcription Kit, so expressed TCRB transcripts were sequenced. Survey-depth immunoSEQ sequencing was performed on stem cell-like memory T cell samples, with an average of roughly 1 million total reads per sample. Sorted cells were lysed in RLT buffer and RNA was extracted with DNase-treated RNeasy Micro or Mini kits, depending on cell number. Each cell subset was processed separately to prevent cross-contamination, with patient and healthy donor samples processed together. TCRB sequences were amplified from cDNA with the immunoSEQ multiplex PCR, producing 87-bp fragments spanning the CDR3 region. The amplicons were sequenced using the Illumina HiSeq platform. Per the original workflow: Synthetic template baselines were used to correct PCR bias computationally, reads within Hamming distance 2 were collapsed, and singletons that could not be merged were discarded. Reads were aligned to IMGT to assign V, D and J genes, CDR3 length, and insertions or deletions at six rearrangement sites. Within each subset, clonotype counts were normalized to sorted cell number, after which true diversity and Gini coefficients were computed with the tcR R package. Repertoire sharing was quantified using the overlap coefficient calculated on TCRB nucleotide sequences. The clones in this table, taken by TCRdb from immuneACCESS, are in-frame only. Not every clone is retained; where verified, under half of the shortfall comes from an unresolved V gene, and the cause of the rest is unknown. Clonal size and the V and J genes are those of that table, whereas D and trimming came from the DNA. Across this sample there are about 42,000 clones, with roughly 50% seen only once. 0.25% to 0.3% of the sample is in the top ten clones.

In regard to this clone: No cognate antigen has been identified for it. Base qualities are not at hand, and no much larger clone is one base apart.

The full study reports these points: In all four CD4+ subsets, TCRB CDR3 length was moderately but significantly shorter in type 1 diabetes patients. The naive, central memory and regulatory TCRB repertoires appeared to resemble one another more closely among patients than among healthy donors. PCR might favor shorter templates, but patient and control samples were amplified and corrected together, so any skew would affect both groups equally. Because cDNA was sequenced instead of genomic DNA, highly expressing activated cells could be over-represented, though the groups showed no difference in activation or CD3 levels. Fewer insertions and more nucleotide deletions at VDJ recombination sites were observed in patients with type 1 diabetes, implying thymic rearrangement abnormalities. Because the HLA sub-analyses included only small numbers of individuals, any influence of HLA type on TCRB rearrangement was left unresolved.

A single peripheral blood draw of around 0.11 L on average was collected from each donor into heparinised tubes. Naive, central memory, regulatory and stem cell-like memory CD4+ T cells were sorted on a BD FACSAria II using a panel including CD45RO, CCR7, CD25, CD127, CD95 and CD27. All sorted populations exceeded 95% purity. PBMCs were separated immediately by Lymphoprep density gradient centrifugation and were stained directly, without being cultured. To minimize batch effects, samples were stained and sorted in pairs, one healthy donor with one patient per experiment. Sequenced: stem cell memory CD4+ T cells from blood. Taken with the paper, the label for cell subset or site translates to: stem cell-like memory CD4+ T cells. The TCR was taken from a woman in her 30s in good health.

Read as DNA, the sequence is TGTGCCAGCTCACCACTAGATTTGGACAACAACTATGGCTACACCTTC. Its product reads: CASSPLDLDNNYGYTF. In this chain, TRBV18 is recombined with TRBJ1-2; TRBD1 is perhaps the D gene, given 5 matching bases. Cut back by 1 base and 2 bases, the V and J ends lie 14 bases apart. The CDR3 measures 16 amino acids from cysteine to phenylalanine. The kept DNA is CDR3 alone, 48 bases in frame from the first base. The germline V gene yields KGHSH for CDR1 and LQKENI for CDR2. Extended through the reference TRBV18 and TRBJ1-2 proteins, this CDR3 yields the full variable domain: NAGVMQNPRHLVRRRGQEARLRCSPMKGHSHVYWYRQLPEEGLKFMVYLQKENIIDESGMPKERFSAEFPKEGPSILRIQQVVRGDSAAYFCASSPLDLDNNYGYTFGSGTRLTVV.